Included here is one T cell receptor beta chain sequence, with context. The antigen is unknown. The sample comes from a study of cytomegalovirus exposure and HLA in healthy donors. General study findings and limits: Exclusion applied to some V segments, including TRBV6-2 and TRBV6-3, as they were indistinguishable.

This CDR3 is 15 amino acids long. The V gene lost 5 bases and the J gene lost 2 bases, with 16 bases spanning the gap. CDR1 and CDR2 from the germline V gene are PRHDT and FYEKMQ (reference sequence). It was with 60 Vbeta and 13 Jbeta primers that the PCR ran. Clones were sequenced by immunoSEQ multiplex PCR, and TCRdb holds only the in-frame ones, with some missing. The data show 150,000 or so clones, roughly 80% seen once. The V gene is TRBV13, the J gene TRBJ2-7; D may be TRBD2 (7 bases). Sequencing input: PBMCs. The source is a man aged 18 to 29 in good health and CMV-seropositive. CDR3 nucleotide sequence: TGTGCCAGCAGCAGGGGGGGTCGACCGACCTACGAGCAGTACTTC. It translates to CASSRGGRPTYEQYF.